This TCR beta chain was retrieved from a study of shared clonotypes between healthy human individuals. Overall study findings and caveats: Naive CD4 clonotypes were shared across several donors at 4.5% to 6%. Investigators collected only blood, and repertoires in tissues likely differ.

The table came from immunoSEQ multiplex PCR; TCRdb's copy has only in-frame clones and leaves some out. The table shows approximately 400,000 clones, with about 96% occurring only once. Germline CDR1 SGHVS, CDR2 FQNEAQ. Unmatched junction bases numbered 11, after V lost 5 bases and J lost 8 bases. CDR3 size: 16 residues. In regard to this clone: The antigen remains unidentified.

The chain joins TRBV7-8 to TRBJ2-1; 11 bases agree with TRBD2. Sequencing was carried out using memory CD8+ T cells sorted from blood. Regarding subset: CD45RO+ cells pooled with CCR7-negative TemRA cells. The TCR originated in a man aged 25 to 45 in good health. For the CDR3, the DNA is TGTGCCAGCAGCCTAGGGAGTAGCGGGAGGGCCGATGAGCAGTTCTTC. Protein product: CASSLGSSGRADEQFF.